The T cell receptor (beta chain) under discussion was sequenced for a study of naive and memory T cell subsets. Study observations and caveats: In naive cells, over 85% of TCR sequences were seen only once.

In germline, CDR1 is MNHNY, CDR2 SVGAGI (reference sequence). The CDR3 runs 19 residues. The V and J ends lost 8 bases and 1 base, in that order; junction bases with no gene match: 11. In regard to this clonotype: The antigen is unknown.

Both TRBC1 and TRBC2 were covered by a beta constant-region primer of two equimolar oligonucleotides. Ligation attached a single-stranded oligonucleotide with a 12-nucleotide UMI and the SP2 primer to the cDNA 3' end. Each CDR3 protein gets one entry after TCRdb re-called the UMI-ligation and nested PCR reads with MiXCR. This sample has 65,000 to 85,000 distinct CDR3 sequences, with around 13% found just once. This clonotype was sampled from a human donor in good health. The chain links TRBV6-6 to TRBJ2-1, with 16 bases matching TRBD2. The sequenced material came from central memory CD4+ T cells from blood. CDR3 in amino acids: CASPGTSGRARSSYNEQFF. CDR3 nucleotides: TGTGCCAGCCCGGGGACTAGCGGGAGGGCCCGGAGTTCCTACAATGAGCAGTTCTTC.